The next 26 T cell receptor beta chains were all read from a single sample in a study of T-cell reconstitution after alpha-beta-depleted transplantation in children. Preparation of the TCRbeta library involved a method that used unique molecular identifiers. TCRdb itself ran the PCR reads through MiXCR, one entry per CDR3 protein. The sample holds over 150,000 distinct CDR3 sequences, less than 15% seen once. Sequencing was performed on PBMCs from the stem cell graft donor, taken from the stem cell graft. The receptors were gathered from a human donor who donated a stem cell graft to a child with acute lymphoblastic leukemia.

Ten or more counts support this clonotype. The chain employs TRBV27 and TRBJ1-3; 7 nucleotides match TRBD1. V gave up 5 bases and J gave up 6 bases; unmatched junction bases: 10. Germline CDR1 is MNHEY and CDR2 is SMNVEV (reference sequence). The length of the CDR3 is 15 residues. The CDR3 is CASSPTGIALNTIYF. DNA for the CDR3: TGTGCCAGCAGTCCGACAGGGATCGCCCTAAACACCATATATTTT.

Points on this clonotype: This may arise from a read error, as a much more abundant clone is one base away. The chain joins TRBV5-1 to TRBJ1-2, with D unresolved. The germline V gene encodes CDR1 SGHRS and CDR2 YFSETQ. The CDR3 spans 15 residues. This CDR3 reads CASSPGGRSKDGHTF. CDR3 DNA sequence: TGCGCCAGCAGCCCAGGCGGCAGGTCGAAGGATGGCCACACCTTC.

This clonotype has a count of ten or more. V usage is TRBV20-1 and J usage is TRBJ1-2; D uncertain. CDR1 is DFQATT, CDR2 SNEGSKA, per germline (reference sequence). This CDR3 is 10 amino acids long. The V end was cut by 5 bases, the J end by 8 bases, with 9 bases between. The CDR3 here is CSAPGSGYTF. In nucleotides, the CDR3 is TGCAGTGCTCCCGGTAGCGGCTACACCTTC.

This clonotype was recorded at least ten times. This chain uses TRBV11-2 with TRBJ2-1; D might be TRBD1 (5 bases). Per germline, CDR1 SGHAT and CDR2 FQNNGV. This CDR3 has 11 amino acids. The V gene lost 3 bases and the J gene lost 10 bases, with 7 bases spanning the gap. CDR3 in DNA: TGTGCCAGCAGCTTTACAGGCGAGCAGTTCTTC. Residues: CASSFTGEQFF.

V is TRBV5-1 and J is TRBJ1-5, with a weak D call TRBD1 (5 bases). CDR3 length equals 15 residues. CDR1 SGHRS and CDR2 YFSETQ come from the germline V gene. Trimming pared 1 base from V and 4 bases from J, leaving 12 bases between. In DNA, the CDR3 is TGCGCCAGCAGCTTGATGGGGGAACTGAATCAGCCCCAGCATTTT. Translated: CASSLMGELNQPQHF.

The table lists this clonotype with many counts. This chain connects TRBV10-2 to TRBJ2-5, with 10 nucleotides matching TRBD2. Looked up from germline, CDR1 is WSHSY and CDR2 is SAAADI. V shed 8 bases and J 3 bases; nucleotides not matched to a gene: 15. This CDR3 has 17 amino acids. Written as DNA, the CDR3 is TGCGCCAGCCTCCCGGGGTTAAGCGGGAGGGTTAAAGAGACCCAGTACTTC. Translating gives CASLPGLSGRVKETQYF.

Ten or more counts support this clonotype. The J gene is TRBJ2-5, the V gene TRBV6-1; unclear D gene. Germline-derived CDR1 and CDR2 are MNHNS and SASEGT. This CDR3 spans 14 amino acids. V gave up 5 bases and J gave up 1 base, with 11 bases separating them. CDR3: CASSRAQLQETQYF. In DNA form, the CDR3 reads TGTGCCAGCAGTAGGGCACAGCTCCAAGAGACCCAGTACTTC.

Many counts were recorded for this clonotype. The J gene is TRBJ1-1, the V gene TRBV29-1, with D uncertain. Germline V CDR1 and CDR2: SQVTM, ANQGSEA. V lost 2 bases and J lost 3, with 7 bases in between. The CDR3 consists of 12 residues. The CDR3 DNA follows: TGCAGCGTTGAACGTTGGGACACTGAAGCTTTCTTT. Translation gives CSVERWDTEAFF.

This clonotype was seen repeatedly, ten times or more. CDR3 protein: CASTLRPGVGYEQYF. The CDR3 bases are TGTGCCAGCACTCTTAGGCCAGGGGTAGGGTACGAGCAGTACTTC. The V gene is TRBV6-1, the J gene TRBJ2-7; D possibly corresponds to TRBD1 (6 bases). The V end was cut by 7 bases, the J end by 4 bases, with 20 bases between. Germline V gives CDR1 MNHNS, CDR2 SASEGT. CDR3 size: 15 residues.

The chain recombines TRBV11-3 with TRBJ2-3; 9 bases line up with TRBD2. Germline CDR1 SGHNT, CDR2 YENEEA. With V trimmed by 7 bases and J by 2 bases, 13 bases remained unmatched. There are 17 residues in the CDR3. CDR3 region: CASNPKGTSRDTDTQYF. CDR3 nucleotide sequence: TGTGCCAGCAACCCAAAAGGGACTAGCCGCGACACAGATACGCAGTATTTT.

This clonotype was recorded many times. The V gene is TRBV5-1, the J gene TRBJ1-4; D remains ambiguous. Germline loops: CDR1 SGHRS, CDR2 YFSETQ. The CDR3 has 16 residues. Trimming cost V 0 bases and J 5 bases, with 14 bases left between them. This CDR3 reads CASSLDSERPNEKLFF. The CDR3, as DNA: TGCGCCAGCAGCTTGGATAGTGAACGTCCGAATGAAAAACTGTTTTTT.

A few counts support this clonotype. The V gene is TRBV30, the J gene TRBJ1-3; the D is unclear. CDR3 length: 15 amino acids. V lost 0 bases and J 0 bases, leaving 9 bases between the germline ends. CDR1 GTSNPN and CDR2 SVGIG come from the germline V gene (reference sequence). The CDR3 sequence is CAWSVLQSSGNTIYF. CDR3 bases: TGTGCCTGGAGTGTACTACAATCCTCTGGAAACACCATATATTTT.

This clonotype was observed many times. This chain links TRBV4-1 with TRBJ2-7; unclear D gene. V was trimmed by 2 bases and J by 4 bases, leaving 18 bases between them. The CDR3 consists of 16 residues. Germline V gives CDR1 MGHRA, CDR2 YSYEKL. CDR3 coding DNA: TGCGCCAGCAGCCAAATAGGAACGGCAGCCACTTACGAGCAGTACTTC. Its translation: CASSQIGTAATYEQYF.

This clonotype was observed at least ten times. The genes are TRBV27 and TRBJ2-1; 12 nucleotides line up with TRBD2. Germline loops: CDR1 MNHEY, CDR2 SMNVEV (reference sequence). With 1 base clipped from V and 1 base from J, the junction kept 8 bases outside the gene matches. This CDR3 comprises 19 residues. The CDR3 DNA is TGTGCCAGCAGTTTATGGTCTAGCGGGAGGGCCCCGTCCTACAATGAGCAGTTCTTC. Its protein is CASSLWSSGRAPSYNEQFF.

This clonotype was detected ten times or more. V is TRBV24-1 and J is TRBJ2-1, with 10 bases aligning to TRBD2. Trimming cost V 7 bases and J 4 bases; bases outside gene matches: 6. Germline V gene sequence: CDR1 KGHDR, CDR2 SFDVKD. This CDR3 region has 15 residues. The CDR3 DNA is TGTGCCACCAGATCTAGCGGGAGTCCGTACAATGAGCAGTTCTTC. This encodes CATRSSGSPYNEQFF.

The chain couples TRBV7-8 to TRBJ2-5, with D perhaps assigned TRBD1 or TRBD2 (5 bases each). The CDR3 sequence is 14 residues long. Per the germline V gene, CDR1 is SGHVS and CDR2 is FQNEAQ. V was pared by 2 bases and J by 5 bases, with 12 bases between. The CDR3 region has the DNA TGTGCCAGCAGCTTATTGGTAGGGGAGGAGACCCAGTACTTC. It is translated as CASSLLVGEETQYF.

This clonotype was counted many times. The chain has TRBV29-1 and TRBJ1-1; D perhaps matches TRBD1 (5 bases). There are 12 residues in the CDR3. The germline gives CDR1 SQVTM, CDR2 ANQGSEA. Trimming left V 8 bases short and J 1 base short, with 11 bases between. The DNA for the CDR3 is TGCAGCCTTCGGGACGGGAACACTGAAGCTTTCTTT. It translates to CSLRDGNTEAFF.

DNA of the CDR3: TGTGCCAGCAGTTTCGCCAAAAGAGGGAAGGGGCCCTACGAGCAGTACTTC. Residues: CASSFAKRGKGPYEQYF. This chain connects TRBV28 to TRBJ2-7, with D tentatively TRBD1 or TRBD2 (5 bases each). V dropped 3 bases and J dropped 2 bases, with 20 bases sitting between them. The CDR3 has 17 residues. Per germline, CDR1 MDHEN and CDR2 SYDVKM.

As to this clonotype: Relative to the germline gene, one junction end is altered; a read error may explain this. This chain uses TRBV5-1 with TRBJ2-1; TRBD1 agrees at 7 bases. Germline V gene lookup returns CDR1 SGHRS and CDR2 YFSETQ. The CDR3 contains 13 residues. Here the CDR3 DNA reads TGCGCCAGCAGCTATCCAAGACAGGGCTTTTCAGTCTTC. It yields the protein CASSYPRQGFSVF.

The table lists this clonotype with many counts. The chain carries TRBV24-1 and TRBJ2-1; TRBD2 matches 13 bases. J gave up 7 bases and V 4 bases, and 9 bases lay outside the gene matches. The CDR3 is made up of 17 amino acids. Germline V CDR1 and CDR2: KGHDR, SFDVKD. This CDR3 is CATSEGTSGMGPNEQFF. The CDR3 DNA sequence: TGTGCCACCAGTGAGGGGACTAGCGGGATGGGCCCAAATGAGCAGTTCTTC.

This clonotype was seen ten or more times. The rearrangement uses TRBV10-3 and TRBJ1-2; no firm D call. This CDR3 is built from 14 residues. Germline V gene sequence: CDR1 ENHRY, CDR2 SYGVKD. The V end lost 2 bases, the J end lost 3 bases, and 10 bases lay between the germline ends. CDR3 loop: CAISEGGRHYGYTF. Here the CDR3 DNA reads TGTGCCATCAGTGAGGGAGGGCGTCACTATGGCTACACCTTC.

This clonotype was picked up many times. The chain combines TRBV25-1 with TRBJ1-2; no definite D call. The V end was cut by 7 bases, the J end by 8 bases, with 8 bases between. The germline CDR1 and CDR2 sequences are MGHDK and SYGVNS. The CDR3 has 10 residues. CDR3: CASKGSGYTF. DNA for the CDR3: TGTGCCAGCAAAGGGAGCGGCTACACCTTC.

The table lists this clonotype with many counts. The chain joins TRBV12-3 or TRBV12-4 to TRBJ2-3, with 11 bases matching TRBD2. This CDR3 has 16 amino acids. Trimming removed 6 bases from V and 0 bases from J; junction bases left unmatched: 5. The CDR3 spells CASSRIAGGSTDTQYF. As DNA, the CDR3 is TGTGCCAGCAGCCGTATAGCGGGAGGGAGCACAGATACGCAGTATTTT.

The table lists this clonotype with many counts. The genes are TRBV24-1 and TRBJ2-5; D gene ambiguous. From germline, CDR1 is KGHDR and CDR2 SFDVKD. CDR3 length: 15 amino acids. The V gene lost 4 bases and the J gene lost 1 base, with 12 bases spanning the gap. The CDR3 loop reads CATSDARQIQETQYF. Here the CDR3 DNA reads TGTGCCACCAGTGACGCACGACAAATCCAAGAGACCCAGTACTTC.

This clonotype came up many times. V usage is TRBV11-2 and J usage is TRBJ2-7; TRBD2 matches 10 bases. The CDR3 is 18 residues long. Germline V lookup: CDR1 SGHAT, CDR2 FQNNGV. The V gene end was trimmed by 2 bases and the J gene end by 6 bases; junction bases not matched to a gene: 16. CDR3 nucleotides: TGTGCCAGCAGCTTAACTCTCCGGGCTAGCGGGAGCTCAGGCGAGCAGTACTTC. Amino acids: CASSLTLRASGSSGEQYF. Looking up the rest from reference TRBV11-2 and TRBJ2-7 gives the full variable domain: EAGVAQSPRYKIIEKRQSVAFWCNPISGHATLYWYQQILGQGPKLLIQFQNNGVVDDSQLPKDRFSAERLKGVDSTLKIQPAKLEDSAVYLCASSLTLRASGSSGEQYFGPGTRLTVT.

This clonotype appeared a few times. The genes are TRBV5-1 and TRBJ2-3, with 7 bases matching TRBD2. J lost 2 bases, V lost 2 bases, and 5 bases had no gene match. Germline-derived CDR1 and CDR2 are SGHRS and YFSETQ. This CDR3 has 15 amino acids. CDR3 amino acids: CASSFRAGFTDTQYF. The CDR3 region has the DNA TGCGCCAGCAGCTTCAGAGCGGGATTCACAGATACGCAGTATTTT.